This TCR beta chain was obtained from a study of T cell repertoires in cytomegalovirus infection. Study-wide context: As its CMV epitopes, the study selected recently identified HLA-C-restricted and well-studied HLA-B-restricted targets.

A word on this clonotype: Antigen specificity is unknown.

V was clipped by 3 bases and J by 2 bases, with 11 bases between them. This CDR3 has 14 residues. From germline, CDR1 is LNHDA and CDR2 SQIVND (reference sequence). TCRdb fed the reads into MiXCR, producing one record per CDR3 protein. The sample holds approximately 910,000 distinct CDR3 sequences, around 30% seen once. The genes are TRBV19 and TRBJ2-7; TRBD1 or TRBD2 may be the D gene (5 bases each). This receptor was obtained from a human donor in good health (CMV status not recorded). Some clones in this sample may be carry-over from other donors' samples. The source was cultured CD8+ T cells from PBMCs, collected from culture after CMV antigen stimulation. The CDR3 is CASSIPSGPYEQYV. In DNA form, the CDR3 reads TGTGCCAGTAGTATCCCCTCGGGACCCTACGAGCAGTACGTC.